Shown below are 31 T cell receptor beta chains from a single sample sequenced in a study of blood T cell repertoires in COVID-19. Sequencing was performed with immunoSEQ multiplex PCR; in TCRdb, only in-frame clones are kept and a portion is missing. The sample yields about 79,000 clones, 80% to 90% seen once. The sequencing input was peripheral blood. These receptors were taken from a man aged 45 to 65 with active COVID-19.

V is TRBV11-3 and J is TRBJ2-5, with TRBD2 matching over 8 bases. Germline-derived CDR1 and CDR2 are SGHNT and YENEEA. J was trimmed by 1 base and V by 3 bases; bases with no gene match: 10. This CDR3 has 17 residues. CDR3 nucleotides: TGTGCCAGCAGCTTGGGCGTCCGAAGCGGGGGCCAAGAGACCCAGTACTTC. It yields the protein CASSLGVRSGGQETQYF.

The table lists this clone with a count of one. The chain uses TRBV19 and TRBJ1-5, with a possible D match to TRBD1 (5 bases). Germline CDR1 and CDR2: LNHDA and SQIVND (reference sequence). CDR3 size: 14 residues. The V end lost 8 bases, the J end lost 7 bases, and 18 bases lay between the germline ends. For the CDR3, the DNA is TGTGCCAGTCTCAGGAGGGGCCCGGGGCAGCCCCAGCATTTT. This gives the protein CASLRRGPGQPQHF.

The chain joins TRBV7-6 to TRBJ1-3; no firm D call. Trimming removed 5 bases from V and 6 bases from J, with 8 bases in between. This CDR3 contains 12 residues. CDR1 and CDR2 from the germline V gene are SGHVS and FNYEAQ. The CDR3 DNA sequence: TGTGCCAGCAGCGAAGGAGAAAACACCATATATTTT. Translation gives CASSEGENTIYF.

The DNA of the CDR3 is TGTGCCAGCAGCTCCTCAGGGGGCAAGGAGACCCAGTACTTC. Its translation: CASSSSGGKETQYF. The chain carries TRBV7-6 and TRBJ2-5; 8 positions match TRBD1. The CDR3 extends over 14 amino acids. Germline V gene data show CDR1 as SGHVS and CDR2 as FNYEAQ. The V and J ends lost 4 bases and 5 bases, in that order; junction bases with no gene match: 6.

The gene calls are TRBV12-3 or TRBV12-4 and TRBJ1-2; D ambiguous. Trimming left V 9 bases short and J 7 bases short, with 18 bases between. The CDR3 spans 13 residues. The CDR3 DNA is TGTGCCAGTAAACCTGGGTCGGCGGGTGGCTACACCTTC. It translates to CASKPGSAGGYTF.

The chain has TRBV7-9 and TRBJ2-7; 7 bases align to TRBD1. The CDR3 length is 14 residues. Germline V gene data show CDR1 as SEHNR and CDR2 as FQNEAQ (reference sequence). J gave up 3 bases and V 4 bases, and 6 bases lay outside the gene matches. CDR3 residues: CASSSRDSSYEQYF. CDR3 nucleotides: TGTGCCAGCAGCTCCCGGGACAGTAGCTACGAGCAGTACTTC.

The chain couples TRBV29-1 to TRBJ1-2, with D maybe TRBD1 (6 bases). The length of the CDR3 is 13 residues. Germline CDR1 SQVTM, CDR2 ANQGSEA. With 6 bases removed from V and 3 bases from J, the gap between germline ends came to 14 bases. As DNA, the CDR3 is TGCAGCGTAACAAGGGGGGGAGACTATGGCTACACCTTC. Translating gives CSVTRGGDYGYTF.

The CDR3 region has the DNA TGCGCCAGCAGCCATGTTGTGGCGAACACTGAAGCTTTCTTT. Translation gives CASSHVVANTEAFF. This chain links TRBV4-1 with TRBJ1-1; D gene unclear. Germline CDR1 is MGHRA and CDR2 is YSYEKL. Deletions cut 3 bases from V and 1 base from J, with 9 bases between. The CDR3 contains 14 residues.

The chain links TRBV5-8 to TRBJ2-5; a possible D gene is TRBD2 (5 bases). The germline CDR1 and CDR2 sequences are SGHTS and YDEGEE. This CDR3 has 14 residues. Trimming left V 4 bases short and J 4 bases short, with 14 bases between. The chain's CDR3 is CASSGGLGLETQYF. The DNA for the CDR3 is TGTGCCAGCAGCGGCGGGCTGGGGTTAGAGACCCAGTACTTC.

J is TRBJ2-2 and V is TRBV15; D may be TRBD1 (5 bases). This CDR3 spans 13 amino acids. V was trimmed by 2 bases and J by 6 bases, leaving 7 bases between them. Germline V gene sequence: CDR1 LNHNV, CDR2 YYDKDF (reference sequence). The CDR3 bases are TGTGCCACCAGCAGACAGGGTTCCGGGGAGCTGTTTTTT. Protein: CATSRQGSGELFF.

The count of this clone is one. V is TRBV11-1 and J is TRBJ2-7; 7 bases map to TRBD2. Germline-derived CDR1 and CDR2 are SGHAT and FQDESV (reference sequence). This CDR3 contains 15 residues. The V segment lost 3 bases and the J segment 2 bases; nucleotides outside the gene matches: 7. CDR3 in DNA: TGTGCCAGCAGCTTCTTCTCCGGGAGGACCTACGAGCAGTACTTC. Amino acid sequence: CASSFFSGRTYEQYF.

This clone was recorded a few times. V and J are TRBV12-5 and TRBJ2-7, with D unclear. Germline V CDR1 and CDR2: LGHNT, FRNRAP. V was shortened by 4 bases and J by 6 bases, with 13 bases between the two germline ends. The CDR3 loop spans 13 amino acids. The CDR3 here is CASGSVMGSEQYF. DNA of the CDR3: TGTGCTAGTGGTTCGGTCATGGGCTCCGAGCAGTACTTC.

This chain uses TRBV27 with TRBJ2-1; TRBD2 aligns across 10 bases. The CDR3 loop spans 16 amino acids. CDR1 and CDR2 (germline): MNHEY, SMNVEV (reference sequence). V dropped 4 bases and J dropped 5; count of bases not matched to a gene: 8. CDR3 loop: CASSSPSGSYDNEQFF. The CDR3 DNA sequence: TGTGCCAGCAGTTCCCCTAGCGGGAGTTACGACAATGAGCAGTTCTTC.

The chain carries TRBV2 and TRBJ1-5; 10 bases map to TRBD1. V trimming: 6 bases; J trimming: 6 bases; junction bases outside the gene matches: 14. The CDR3 runs to 17 residues. Germline lookup yields CDR1 SNHLY and CDR2 FYNNEI. The CDR3 nucleotides read TGTGCCAGCAGCCGGGACGAGGGGGACAGGGGCACTCAGCCCCAGCATTTT. The encoded protein is CASSRDEGDRGTQPQHF.

The rearrangement uses TRBV7-3 and TRBJ2-1; the match to TRBD2 covers 12 bases. The germline gives CDR1 SGHTA, CDR2 FQGTGA. Losses at the gene ends were 4 bases for V and 10 bases for J; bases not matched to a gene: 11. The CDR3 totals 16 residues. The CDR3 DNA reads TGTGCCAGCAGCTCTGAGACTAGCGGGAGACGGCACGAGCAGTTCTTC. This encodes CASSSETSGRRHEQFF.

The chain uses TRBV6-2 or TRBV6-3 and TRBJ2-2; 8 nucleotides line up with TRBD2. V was pared by 4 bases and J by 2 bases, with 6 bases of the junction left unmatched. The length of the CDR3 is 16 residues. CDR1 is MNHEY, CDR2 SVGEGT, per germline. CDR3 amino acids: CASSFLGGANTGELFF. The CDR3 DNA reads as TGTGCCAGCAGTTTCCTCGGGGGGGCTAACACCGGGGAGCTGTTTTTT.

The rearrangement links TRBV12-3 or TRBV12-4 to TRBJ1-4; D may be TRBD1 (6 bases). The CDR3 loop spans 12 amino acids. V lost 6 bases, J lost 10 bases, and 12 bases lay in between. CDR3 nucleotides: TGTGCCAGCAGCTCGGGACAACGAAAACTGTTTTTT. The encoded protein is CASSSGQRKLFF.

J is TRBJ2-2 and V is TRBV27; D remains unclear. CDR1 MNHEY and CDR2 SMNVEV come from the germline V gene (reference sequence). The ends were cut back, 3 bases at V and 2 bases at J, with 7 bases in the middle. The CDR3 totals 14 residues. The DNA for the CDR3 is TGTGCCAGCAGTTTGCAGATAAACACCGGGGAGCTGTTTTTT. The encoded protein is CASSLQINTGELFF.

This rearrangement joins TRBV7-7 to TRBJ2-2, with 8 nucleotides matching TRBD1. Germline V lookup: CDR1 SSHAT, CDR2 FNYEAQ (reference sequence). V lost 3 bases to trimming and J lost 4 bases; unmatched junction nucleotides: 4. The length of the CDR3 is 15 residues. For the CDR3, the DNA is TGTGCCAGCAGCTTCGGACAGGGAAGCACCGGGGAGCTGTTTTTT. Residues: CASSFGQGSTGELFF.

The V call is TRBV4-3, the J call TRBJ2-6, with TRBD1 as a possible D gene (7 bases). Germline V gene sequence: CDR1 LGHNA, CDR2 YSLEER. V dropped 4 bases and J dropped 2 bases, with 9 bases sitting between them. The CDR3 is 15 residues long. The CDR3 region has the DNA TGCGCCAGCAGCCGGAGGGGGCCTGGGGCCAACGTCCTGACTTTC. Translation gives CASSRRGPGANVLTF.

This chain uses TRBV5-1 with TRBJ1-1; D is possibly TRBD1 (5 bases). Deletions cut 4 bases from V and 5 bases from J, with 18 bases between. The CDR3 has 15 residues. The V gene's germline CDR1 is SGHRS and CDR2 YFSETQ. The CDR3 coding sequence is TGCGCCAGCAGCCAAGGGGAAGGGCGAAGGACTGAAGCTTTCTTT. Its protein is CASSQGEGRRTEAFF.

The chain links TRBV2 to TRBJ1-5; a possible D gene is TRBD1 (6 bases). Trimming pared 2 bases from V and 1 base from J, leaving 15 bases between. The CDR3 is 17 residues long. CDR1 and CDR2 (germline): SNHLY, FYNNEI. The CDR3 here is CASSEWVGGASNQPQHF. For the CDR3, the DNA is TGTGCCAGCAGTGAATGGGTCGGGGGGGCCAGCAATCAGCCCCAGCATTTT.

This clone appeared a few times. This chain's CDR3 is CASSLTGMQTFF. The CDR3 bases are TGTGCCAGCAGTTTAACAGGGATGCAAACTTTCTTT. The gene calls are TRBV28 and TRBJ1-1; TRBD1 might be the D (6 bases). Trimming took 2 bases from V and 12 from J, leaving 13 bases between them. This CDR3 has 12 residues. Per the germline V gene, CDR1 is MDHEN and CDR2 is SYDVKM.

The chain couples TRBV15 to TRBJ2-1; TRBD2 might be the D (6 bases). V shed 0 bases and J shed 7 bases, with 10 bases lying between them. This CDR3 contains 14 residues. From germline, CDR1 is LNHNV and CDR2 YYDKDF (reference sequence). The chain's CDR3 is CATSRDRERNEQFF. In nucleotides, the CDR3 is TGTGCCACCAGCAGAGACCGGGAGAGGAATGAGCAGTTCTTC.

The V call is TRBV27, the J call TRBJ2-7; TRBD2 agrees at 8 bases. Germline trimming cut 2 bases from V and 6 bases from J; bases unmatched to any gene: 12. CDR3 length equals 16 residues. Germline-derived CDR1 and CDR2 are MNHEY and SMNVEV (reference sequence). In DNA form, the CDR3 reads TGTGCCAGCAGTTTAGGAGGACTAGCCCTCCTTGGCGAGCAGTACTTC. This sequence encodes CASSLGGLALLGEQYF.

The rearrangement uses TRBV6-5 and TRBJ1-6; perhaps TRBD1 as D (6 bases). Germline V lookup: CDR1 MNHEY, CDR2 SVGAGI. CDR3 length: 14 residues. V was clipped by 6 bases and J by 6 bases, with 12 bases between them. Here the CDR3 reads CASSPDSGNSPLHF. CDR3 coding DNA: TGTGCCAGCAGCCCGGACAGCGGTAATTCACCCCTCCACTTT.

The CDR3 DNA reads as TGTGCCATCGGGACAGACCTTGCTGGAAACACCATATATTTT. This encodes CAIGTDLAGNTIYF. The V gene is TRBV10-3, the J gene TRBJ1-3; 7 bases map to TRBD1. This CDR3 spans 14 amino acids. The J segment lost 2 bases and the V segment lost 8 bases, leaving 6 bases of the junction unmatched. From germline, CDR1 is ENHRY and CDR2 SYGVKD.

The chain joins TRBV10-3 to TRBJ2-7; 8 bases are a match to TRBD1. CDR3 length equals 13 residues. Germline V lookup: CDR1 ENHRY, CDR2 SYGVKD. V was clipped by 5 bases and J by 6 bases; unmatched bases: 6. The CDR3 reads CAISTGQGGEQYF. DNA of the CDR3: TGTGCCATCAGTACCGGACAGGGAGGCGAGCAGTACTTC.

This chain connects TRBV7-9 to TRBJ2-5; 7 bases map to TRBD1. V lost 6 bases and J lost 8; bases outside the gene matches: 15. The V gene's germline CDR1 is SEHNR and CDR2 FQNEAQ (reference sequence). This CDR3 has 15 amino acids. The CDR3 coding sequence is TGTGCCAGCAGTCCTACAGGGGCCGCGTTCGGAACCCAGTACTTC. It specifies CASSPTGAAFGTQYF. Full variable domain (rest looked up from reference TRBV7-9 and TRBJ2-5): DTGVSQNPRHKITKRGQNVTFRCDPISEHNRLYWYRQTLGQGPEFLTYFQNEAQLEKSRLLSDRFSAERPKGSFSTLEIQRTEQGDSAMYLCASSPTGAAFGTQYFGPGTRLLVL.

This clone was seen a handful of times. This chain uses TRBV6-1 with TRBJ2-7; D might be TRBD1 (6 bases). The CDR3 runs to 15 residues. V shed 2 bases and J shed 4 bases, with 15 bases lying between them. Germline V gene sequence: CDR1 MNHNS, CDR2 SASEGT. CDR3 nucleotide sequence: TGTGCCAGCAGTGAAAGTTGGGGGCCCCGGTACGAGCAGTACTTC. The encoded protein is CASSESWGPRYEQYF.

The chain joins TRBV6-5 to TRBJ2-3; TRBD2 matches at 10 bases. Trimming at V came to 7 bases and at J to 0 bases, leaving 4 bases not matched to a gene. Germline loops: CDR1 MNHEY, CDR2 SVGAGI. The CDR3 covers 15 residues. CDR3 in DNA: TGTGCCAGCATACGGACTAGCGGAAGCACAGATACGCAGTATTTT. It codes for CASIRTSGSTDTQYF.